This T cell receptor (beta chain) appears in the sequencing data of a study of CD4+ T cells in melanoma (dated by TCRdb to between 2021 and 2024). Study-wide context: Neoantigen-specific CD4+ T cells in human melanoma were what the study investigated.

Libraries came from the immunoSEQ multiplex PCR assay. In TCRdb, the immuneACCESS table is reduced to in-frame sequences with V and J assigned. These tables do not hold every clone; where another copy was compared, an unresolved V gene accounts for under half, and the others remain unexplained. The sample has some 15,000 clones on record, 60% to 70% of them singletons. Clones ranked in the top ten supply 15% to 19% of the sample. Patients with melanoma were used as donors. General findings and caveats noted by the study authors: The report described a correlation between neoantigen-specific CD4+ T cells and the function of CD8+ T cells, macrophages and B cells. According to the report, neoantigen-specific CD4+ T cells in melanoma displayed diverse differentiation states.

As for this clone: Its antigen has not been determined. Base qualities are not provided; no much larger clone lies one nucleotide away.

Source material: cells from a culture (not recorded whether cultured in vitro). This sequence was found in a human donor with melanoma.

Here the CDR3 is given as CASSERGGLRNIQYF. The nucleotide sequence reads TGTGCCAGCAGTGAGCGGGGGGGTTTGCGTAACATTCAGTACTTC. The chain was built from TRBV6-1 and TRBJ2-4; 9 central nucleotides agree with TRBD2. The germline V gene sets CDR1 to MNHNS and CDR2 to SASEGT. From the cysteine through the phenylalanine, the CDR3 covers 15 amino acids. The CDR3 DNA has 45 bases and is translated from base 1. The V end gives up 3 bases and the J end 7 bases, leaving 7 bases in the junction not matched to a gene.